This T cell receptor beta chain was observed in a study of cytomegalovirus exposure and HLA in healthy donors. Notes on the study in general: Through in vitro validation, three CMV-associated chains were shown to be specific for CMV antigens. A later analysis found that most CMV-associated TCR beta chains appeared HLA-restricted. A later analysis, which compared TCR beta chains of equal frequency, found the HLA-associated ones more clonally expanded.

PCR was performed using 60 Vbeta and 13 Jbeta primers. How the authors handled the data: As a later analysis found, there were 82 million or so unique TCR beta chains, of which around 9.9 million were shared. Sequencing was performed with immunoSEQ multiplex PCR; in TCRdb, only in-frame clones are kept and a portion is missing. The V and J calls and clone size are taken from that table; D and trimming were inferred from the DNA. The sample includes around 110,000 clones, roughly four fifths of them seen just once. Only a few counts were recorded for this clone. Antigen specificity is unknown. The V end lost 2 bases, the J end lost 8 bases, and 7 bases lay between the germline ends. The CDR3 length is 12 residues. Germline V gives CDR1 LNHDA, CDR2 SQIVND (reference sequence).

The chain uses TRBV19 and TRBJ1-3, with D unclear. Sample: PBMCs. The receptor comes from a male donor in good health and CMV-seropositive. This CDR3 is CASSITVDTIYF. CDR3 coding DNA: TGTGCCAGTAGTATAACGGTCGACACCATATATTTT. Based on the CDR3 plus reference TRBV19 and TRBJ1-3, the full variable domain is DGGITQSPKYLFRKEGQNVTLSCEQNLNHDAMYWYRQDPGQGLRLIYYSQIVNDFQKGDIAEGYSVSREKKESFPLTVTSAQKNPTAFYLCASSITVDTIYFGEGSWLTVV.